This TCR beta chain was identified during a study of cytomegalovirus exposure and HLA in healthy donors (TCRdb year 2017). For the study in its entirety: An earlier analysis of some 600 of the donors reported 276 Gb of sequence data and around 110 million unique TCR beta sequences obtained from around 190 million T cells. Genome-wide SNP genotypes for about 65% of the 666 donors were used in a later genetic analysis, which treated that subset as a discovery cohort. In addition to the first cohort of roughly 670 subjects, a separate validation cohort of 100 to 150 different subjects was used. The genetic ancestry cluster associated with self-reported Caucasian donors included about 81% of the roughly 410 genotyped donors. Both class I and class II loci were covered by HLA typing, at four-digit resolution. The study used immunosequencing to profile the T cell repertoires of approximately 650 subjects and linked those repertoires to cytomegalovirus serostatus. Several DR-DQ haplotypes were treated as single units for association and clustering because of strong linkage in the cohort. To predict cytomegalovirus infection status, the study combined high-throughput TCR immunosequencing, statistical association of individual TCRs with disease status, and machine learning. On average, around 230,000 unique TCR beta nucleotide sequences were sequenced per donor among 350 to 400 genotyped donors of the cohort, with about 17% of those sequences being non-productive. Rather than using new phenotypic data, the later analysis identified candidate immune exposures from TCR beta sequences and from how often those sequences occurred across donors. An early release that covered roughly 600 HLA-typed donors contained approximately 300 gigabases of sequencing data and tens of millions of unique TCR sequences. Typing coverage varied by locus: 629-630 donors for A, B, C, DRB1 and DQB1; more than 500 for DQA1; more than 600 for DPA1; approximately 450 for DPB1. A later analysis re-analyzed previously published TCR beta repertoires from roughly 690 donors and added high-resolution HLA genotyping to study TCR occurrence patterns. Donor age, sex, ethnicity and CMV serostatus were compiled alongside the repertoire data. The study was designed to test whether signatures of past pathogen exposure could be identified by cataloging public T cell receptors. To decide whether each TCR beta V gene segment behaved as functional or pseudogenic, an earlier analysis of approximately 600 of the donors relied on high-throughput TCR beta sequencing. All discovery cohort repertoires had been generated on a single sequencing platform. The paper's findings and limits, for the study overall: The study gave a list of some 150 TCR beta chains associated with cytomegalovirus. According to the authors, the approach could potentially be generalized to other disease states and immunological phenotypes. A cluster of highly shared sequence variants was judged likely to represent a technical artifact of the sequencing pipeline. A later analysis associated 16,951 TCR beta sequences with specific HLA alleles at a false discovery rate of 0.05. HLA typing was unavailable for some donors at each locus, so association tests used only the typed subset. A later analysis found that most CMV-associated TCR beta chains appeared HLA-restricted, with HLA associations seemingly driven largely by CMV exposure. Most TCR sequences were observed very rarely across donors, whereas some public TCRs were present in many individuals. Broadly in line with IMGT annotations, most TCR beta V segments showed up in productive rearrangements about 87% or about 30% of the time in an earlier analysis of around 600 of the donors. A further reported finding was that TCR beta sequences accurately predicted the HLA-A and HLA-B alleles for most subjects in the first cohort. Roughly uniform sequencing depth across donors was assumed in presence/absence analyses, although this assumption may not hold. Compared with equally common non-associated chains, HLA-associated TCR beta chains in a later analysis were more clonally expanded and had lower generation probabilities. A later analysis found that TCR association rates varied across HLA loci, with DRB1 alleles showing the most associated TCRs and HLA-C alleles the fewest. According to a later analysis, parvovirus B19, influenza, CMV and Epstein-Barr virus appeared linked to several top co-occurrence clusters. In vitro tests confirmed that three of the cytomegalovirus-associated TCR beta chains recognize cytomegalovirus antigens. The cohort was sequenced for TCR beta chains only, and without alpha or paired-chain data the features that could be detected were limited. An association between a missense DCLRE1C variant and V-gene and J-gene trimming of TCR beta chains was found in a later genetic analysis and replicated in an independent cohort. Cytomegalovirus status was reported to be diagnosed by the classifier with high specificity and sensitivity in both the original and validation cohorts. About 15 rarely observed V segments, including chromosome 9 orphons, were excluded from the earlier analysis of several hundred of the donors because counts were too low. The 87-base-pair reads could not distinguish some IMGT-functional V segments, including TRBV6-2 and TRBV6-3, so those segments were excluded. Linkage disequilibrium might explain the correlated functional status among segregating V segments, but an unknown experimental factor could not be excluded. A later genetic analysis reported fewer N-insertions in productive TCRs among donors in an Asian-associated ancestry cluster than the 666-donor mean. For the cohort, immune exposure information was limited to CMV serostatus. Assigning TCR associations to individual alleles was difficult when HLA alleles, especially DR and DQ, strongly co-occurred.

In the germline V gene, CDR1 corresponds to SGHTS and CDR2 to YDEGEE. The CDR3 goes from the cysteine to the phenylalanine over 15 residues. Only the CDR3 region is kept as DNA, spanning 45 bases read in frame from base 1. Trimming at the junction amounts to 4 bases on V and 1 base on J, and the germline ends lie 12 bases apart. The cohort comprised fewer than 750 healthy bone marrow donors. All cohort members were sampled while nominally healthy, although unrecorded immune exposures were likely present. The donor was CMV seropositive and belonged to the group of more than 250 seropositive cohort members. Each donor provided a peripheral blood sample, and peripheral blood mononuclear cells were used for TCR beta sequencing. Genomic DNA extraction from the blood cell samples was performed with the Qiagen DNeasy Blood Extraction Kit. The library was prepared using the immunoSEQ multiplex PCR assay. For the multiplex PCR, a mixture combining 60 forward primers for TCR Vbeta segments and 13 reverse primers for TCR Jbeta segments was used. The CDR3 region of rearranged TCR beta genes was amplified from genomic DNA with a multiplex PCR assay. The Illumina HiSeq System was used to sequence the amplified TCR beta libraries as 87-base-pair reads. Processing in the source paper ran as follows. A later analysis tallied 75 million to 85 million unique TCR beta chains across the 640 or so repertoires, and approximately 11 million of those chains were shared by two or more donors. A nearest-neighbor algorithm error-corrected the raw reads and collapsed the reads into unique sequences, merging closely related sequences to remove PCR and sequencing errors. CDR3 sequences were aligned to IMGT reference sequences to assign V, D and J gene segments. For a sequence to be retained, a match of at least six nucleotides was required to both a V gene segment and a J gene segment. Rearrangements were classified as productive when the CDR3 lacked stop codons and remained in frame with V and J, and all other rearrangements were classified as non-productive. CDR3 was defined by IMGT convention, running from the second conserved V-encoded cysteine to the conserved J-encoded phenylalanine. The earlier analysis of some 580 of the donors excluded any sequence lacking an unambiguous match to a single V gene segment. An earlier analysis of about 590 of the donors classified V segments as functional when productive rearrangements were above 56.7% and as segregating when the standard deviation between donors was above 5%. A statistical classification framework was built to diagnose cytomegalovirus status from the catalog of TCR beta chain sequences. V and J gene assignment, in a later analysis, came from comparing TCR nucleotide sequences with IMGT/GENE-DB human TR gene sequences. The TCRdist pipeline was used in a later analysis to assign CDR3 sequences and most-parsimonious VDJ recombination scenarios. A later analysis defined each TCR beta chain by its CDR3 amino acid sequence plus V-gene family, and excluded reads lacking a unique V-gene family. In a later analysis, nearly 600 highly shared, low-generation-probability nucleotide sequences were removed to address suspected cross-contamination and a sequencing artifact. In a later analysis, a clonal expansion index for each public chain was calculated from normalized within-repertoire ranks of inferred template counts. In a later analysis, generation probabilities were computed using a VDJ recombination model fitted to out-of-frame rearrangements, and the results were checked against IGoR. Hypergeometric tests were used in a later analysis to score TCR-TCR, TCR-HLA and TCR-CMV co-occurrence, with a repertoire-size bias correction applied to the TCR pairs. To estimate false discovery rates, a later analysis permuted the HLA or CMV assignments 20 times. In a later analysis, co-occurring TCRs were grouped using DBSCAN, and TCRdist sequence similarity was added for clustering within HLA-allele-positive subsets. For co-occurrence clustering, repertoires with fewer than 30,000 or more than 120,000 public chains were excluded, along with roughly 5 repertoires with anomalous nucleotide sharing. Imported from immuneACCESS, the table was reduced by TCRdb to in-frame sequences with V and J called. These copies leave out some clones; in studies compared against another copy, an unresolved V gene accounts for under half, and the cause of the remainder is not known. Clone size and the V and J calls come from that table; the DNA yielded D and trimming. The sample table holds 100,000 to 150,000 clones, of which roughly 18% were seen once. Approximately 2.9% of the sample is taken by the ten largest.

Worth noting for this clone: Its antigen remains undetermined. The input lacks base qualities; no much larger clone sits a single base away.

The material sequenced was PBMCs. The source of this sequence is a female donor in good health and CMV-seropositive. The V gene is TRBV5-8 and the J gene is TRBJ1-3, with a tentative D gene TRBD1 over 5 matching bases. The CDR3 protein: CASSLRGGSGNTIYF. The DNA sequence is TGTGCCAGCAGCCTCCGCGGGGGGTCTGGAAACACCATATATTTT.